The present entry profiles one T cell receptor (beta chain) with its context. Its target is not known. The source of the sample is a study of T cell repertoires in cytomegalovirus infection. Findings and caveats of the study: Public TCR beta family frequency separated CMV-and-HLA carriers, including in an independent cohort.

CDR1 and CDR2 (germline): MNHEY, SMNVEV (reference sequence). The CDR3 runs to 14 residues. V lost 7 bases and J lost 5, with 17 bases in between. Via MiXCR, TCRdb re-called the reads, giving one row per CDR3 protein. The profile shows around 800,000 distinct CDR3 sequences, 32% of them singletons. This rearrangement joins TRBV27 to TRBJ2-5; D may be TRBD2 (6 bases). The receptor comes from a human donor in good health (CMV status not recorded). Some clones in this sample may be carry-over from other donors' samples. The sample in question was cultured CD8+ T cells from PBMCs, obtained from culture after CMV antigen stimulation. The CDR3 spells CASKRVGSPETQYF. In DNA, the CDR3 is TGTGCCAGCAAGCGGGTGGGGTCCCCTGAGACCCAGTACTTC.